This TCR beta chain was obtained from a study of blood T cells in healthy people across ages. Study information: Template switching recovered approximately one barcoded beta molecule for every two T cells.

A sample-barcoded 5' primer and a J-beta primer mix were used in a second PCR of roughly 7 to 11 cycles. MiXCR, run by TCRdb on the 5' RACE reads, gives a single entry per CDR3 protein. The data contain 1.5 million to 2 million distinct CDR3 sequences, roughly 28% of them singletons. Healthy individuals of Caucasian origin from Russia, aged roughly 6 to 100, served as donors. Extracted total RNA amounted to at least 5.5 micrograms for each sample. Specimen: blood. The receptor comes from a woman under 40 in good health.

CDR3 bases: TGTGCCAGCAGTTGGGACAGGGGAAGCGGTGAAGCTTTCTTT. It yields the protein CASSWDRGSGEAFF. V gene TRBV6-5 combines with J gene TRBJ1-1, with 10 bases matching TRBD1. Germline loops: CDR1 MNHEY, CDR2 SVGAGI. V gave up 4 bases and J gave up 7 bases; unmatched junction bases: 6. The CDR3 is made up of 14 amino acids.